The 23 T cell receptor beta chains below all came from one sample that was sequenced in a study of CD8+ T cells in alopecia areata. Extracted from the samples, RNA was reverse transcribed into cDNA to serve as the sequencing template. Some clones are missing from TCRdb's copy, which holds only in-frame ones; the method was immunoSEQ multiplex PCR. The sample holds 100,000 to 150,000 clones, about 50% seen once. Sequences were obtained from NKG2D-low CD8+ T cells sorted from blood. These receptors were taken from a human donor with alopecia areata.

The V gene is TRBV5-1, the J gene TRBJ2-7; D ambiguous. V was shortened by 0 bases and J by 5 bases, with 9 bases between the two germline ends. Germline V CDR1 and CDR2: SGHRS, YFSETQ. The CDR3 extends over 13 amino acids. DNA of the CDR3: TGCGCCAGCAGCTTGGGGCTGAACAACGAGCAGTACTTC. Protein: CASSLGLNNEQYF.

The chain has TRBV29-1 and TRBJ2-3; TRBD1 agrees at 10 bases. With 3 bases clipped from V and 2 bases from J, the junction kept 8 bases outside the gene matches. CDR3 size: 16 residues. The V gene's germline CDR1 is SQVTM and CDR2 ANQGSEA. CDR3 protein: CSVDGTGDLNTDTQYF. The CDR3 DNA follows: TGCAGCGTTGACGGGACAGGGGATTTAAACACAGATACGCAGTATTTT.

To note about this clone: Other DNA sequences within the sample encode an identical CDR3. The chain joins TRBV30 to TRBJ2-1; a weak D match, TRBD2 (6 bases). CDR1 and CDR2 from the germline V gene are GTSNPN and SVGIG (reference sequence). This CDR3 contains 12 residues. V shed 0 bases and J shed 9 bases, with 9 bases lying between them. Here the CDR3 reads CAWSVLGGEQFF. The CDR3 bases are TGTGCCTGGAGTGTACTGGGAGGTGAGCAGTTCTTC.

The J gene is TRBJ1-6, the V gene TRBV9, with a weak D call TRBD1 (6 bases). This CDR3 contains 14 residues. CDR1 is SGDLS, CDR2 YYNGEE, per germline. Trimming removed 3 bases at V and 4 bases at J, with 8 bases between. Here the CDR3 DNA reads TGTGCCAGCAGCGCGGACAGTTATAATTCACCCCTCCACTTT. Translated, it gives CASSADSYNSPLHF.

For this clone: The sample carries other DNA sequences with the same CDR3. The chain couples TRBV5-1 to TRBJ2-5; no reliable D call. Germline CDR1 and CDR2: SGHRS and YFSETQ. The CDR3 is 13 amino acids. Trimming left V 0 bases short and J 2 bases short, with 5 bases between. CDR3 protein: CASSLDLQETQYF. The CDR3 DNA follows: TGCGCCAGCAGCTTGGACTTACAAGAGACCCAGTACTTC.

This clone was recorded once. This chain uses TRBV6-5 with TRBJ2-1; D is unclear. The V gene's germline CDR1 is MNHEY and CDR2 SVGAGI. The CDR3 contains 14 residues. The V end was cut by 7 bases, the J end by 8 bases, with 18 bases between. The CDR3 nucleotides are TGTGCCAGCACTCACGCGAACGCGATCCATGAGCAGTTCTTC. Its protein product is CASTHANAIHEQFF.

This clone was seen more than once but under ten times. This chain uses TRBV28 with TRBJ2-7, with TRBD1 matching 12 bases. The CDR3 loop spans 15 amino acids. V lost 5 bases, J lost 5 bases, and 7 bases stayed unmatched. The germline CDR1 and CDR2 sequences are MDHEN and SYDVKM. CDR3 nucleotides: TGTGCCAGCAGTCCCGGGACAGGGGGCAACGACGAGCAGTACTTC. Translating gives CASSPGTGGNDEQYF.

In its sample, this clone was seen a few times. The CDR3 coding sequence is TGCAGCGTGGTAGCGTTTGATACGCAGTATTTT. Translating it yields CSVVAFDTQYF. The chain recombines TRBV29-1 with TRBJ2-3, with a possible D match to TRBD2 (5 bases). CDR1 is SQVTM and CDR2 is ANQGSEA in the germline V gene. Deletions cut 6 bases from V and 6 bases from J, with 10 bases between. The CDR3 loop spans 11 amino acids.

This chain links TRBV27 with TRBJ2-4; D is perhaps TRBD2 (5 bases). The CDR3 consists of 15 residues. From germline, CDR1 is MNHEY and CDR2 SMNVEV (reference sequence). Trimming left V 0 bases short and J 6 bases short, with 12 bases between. CDR3 in amino acids: CASSLSPSGVNIQYF. CDR3 nucleotides: TGTGCCAGCAGTTTATCGCCCTCCGGGGTAAACATTCAGTACTTC.

This clone was observed a few times. This chain connects TRBV2 to TRBJ2-3, with D possibly being TRBD1 (5 bases). The CDR3 runs to 15 residues. Looked up from germline, CDR1 is SNHLY and CDR2 is FYNNEI. Trimming took 2 bases from V and 6 from J, leaving 15 bases between them. The CDR3 region is CASSETRPAGDTQYF. In DNA form, the CDR3 reads TGTGCCAGCAGTGAAACGAGGCCCGCAGGGGATACGCAGTATTTT.

This chain joins TRBV6-6 and TRBJ2-5; 7 positions agree with TRBD1. This CDR3 has 11 residues. With V trimmed by 6 bases and J by 5 bases, 0 bases remained unmatched. Germline values: CDR1 MNHNY, CDR2 SVGAGI (reference sequence). The CDR3 region is CASRQGETQYF. The CDR3 coding sequence is TGTGCCAGCAGACAGGGGGAGACCCAGTACTTC.

This clone occurred a few times. The genes are TRBV7-9 and TRBJ1-2; no firm D call. The CDR3 runs to 12 residues. V dropped 5 bases and J dropped 8 bases, with 12 bases sitting between them. CDR1 SEHNR and CDR2 FQNEAQ come from the germline V gene (reference sequence). The CDR3 DNA follows: TGTGCCAGCAGCCCACGGGGTCGAGGCTACACCTTC. Amino acid sequence: CASSPRGRGYTF.

The sample holds a few counts of this clone. CDR3 sequence reads: CASSQDYGGSEQYF. CDR3 sequence (DNA): TGCGCCAGCAGCCAAGACTACGGTGGGTCCGAGCAGTACTTC. The chain uses TRBV4-1 and TRBJ2-7; D unclear. Germline CDR1 reads MGHRA; CDR2 reads YSYEKL. The CDR3 contains 14 residues. V dropped 0 bases and J dropped 6 bases, with 12 bases sitting between them.

This clone was seen only once. This chain connects TRBV5-6 to TRBJ2-3; D may be TRBD1 or TRBD2 (6 bases each). CDR3 length: 14 amino acids. Germline V gene data show CDR1 as SGHDT and CDR2 as YYEEEE. V was shortened by 6 bases and J by 7 bases, with 18 bases between the two germline ends. The CDR3 DNA sequence: TGTGCCAGCACCGGGGGCACGCTGCACCATACGCAGTATTTT. It encodes CASTGGTLHHTQYF.

The chain couples TRBV11-2 to TRBJ1-5; D gene unclear. This CDR3 is 12 amino acids long. Germline V lookup: CDR1 SGHAT, CDR2 FQNNGV. V lost 1 base and J lost 7, with 5 bases in between. CDR3 in amino acids: CASSLGGQPQHF. The CDR3 DNA sequence: TGTGCCAGCAGCTTAGGCGGACAGCCCCAGCATTTT.

Only a few counts were recorded for this clone. Other DNA sequences of this sample code for an identical CDR3. V usage is TRBV29-1 and J usage is TRBJ2-7, with D unresolved. V was clipped by 2 bases and J by 2 bases, with 7 bases between them. The germline gives CDR1 SQVTM, CDR2 ANQGSEA. This CDR3 contains 12 residues. The CDR3: CSVENRPYEQYF. The CDR3 nucleotides are TGCAGCGTTGAAAACCGTCCCTACGAGCAGTACTTC.

In its sample, this clone was seen a few times. V gene TRBV29-1 combines with J gene TRBJ2-7; D could derive from TRBD1 or TRBD2 (5 bases each). The CDR3 runs 12 residues. In germline, CDR1 is SQVTM, CDR2 ANQGSEA. The CDR3 nucleotides are TGCTCCCCGAGGGGCCTCTCCTACGAGCAGTACTTC. Protein sequence: CSPRGLSYEQYF.

The chain's CDR3 is CASSPLALVSSGANVLTF. The CDR3 coding sequence is TGCGCCAGCAGCCCTCTGGCATTAGTAAGCTCTGGGGCCAACGTCCTGACTTTC. This chain connects TRBV4-1 to TRBJ2-6; the D is unclear. The CDR3 is 18 amino acids. Per the germline V gene, CDR1 is MGHRA and CDR2 is YSYEKL. V shed 4 bases and J shed 0 bases, with 16 bases lying between them.

This chain joins TRBV27 and TRBJ2-2, with 9 nucleotides matching TRBD2. The CDR3 contains 18 residues. Losses at the gene ends were 2 bases for V and 3 bases for J; bases not matched to a gene: 10. CDR1 and CDR2 from the germline V gene are MNHEY and SMNVEV (reference sequence). CDR3 DNA sequence: TGTGCCAGCAGTTTAATCAGGCTAGCGGGAATGGACACCGGGGAGCTGTTTTTT. Its translation: CASSLIRLAGMDTGELFF.

This clone appeared a few times. This chain links TRBV29-1 with TRBJ1-1; D ambiguous. The germline V gene has CDR1 SQVTM and CDR2 ANQGSEA. V was pared by 2 bases and J by 0 bases, with 1 base between. CDR3 length equals 11 residues. The CDR3 reads CSVEMNTEAFF. As DNA, the CDR3 is TGCAGCGTTGAAATGAACACTGAAGCTTTCTTT.

The chain joins TRBV5-1 to TRBJ2-1; D uncertain. The V end lost 4 bases, the J end lost 5 bases, and 13 bases lay between the germline ends. CDR3 length equals 14 residues. Germline CDR1 reads SGHRS; CDR2 reads YFSETQ. This CDR3 is CASSHSALNNEQFF. CDR3 DNA: TGCGCCAGCAGCCACTCAGCATTAAACAATGAGCAGTTCTTC.

The genes are TRBV27 and TRBJ1-1; TRBD1 is a possible D gene (5 bases). The germline CDR1 and CDR2 sequences are MNHEY and SMNVEV (reference sequence). With 6 bases removed from V and 10 bases from J, the gap between germline ends came to 21 bases. The CDR3 has 14 amino acids. The CDR3 DNA reads TGTGCCAGCAGGCGGGGCTTGCTTGACGAGGGAGCTTTCTTT. This gives the protein CASRRGLLDEGAFF.

The chain couples TRBV30 to TRBJ1-1; tentatively, D is TRBD1 (6 bases). CDR1 and CDR2 (germline): GTSNPN, SVGIG (reference sequence). The CDR3 contains 13 residues. Between the trimmed V and J ends, which lost 5 bases and 0 bases, there was a span of 10 bases. CDR3 region: CAWRGGLNTEAFF. CDR3 DNA sequence: TGTGCCTGGCGTGGGGGGCTGAACACTGAAGCTTTCTTT.